This TCR beta chain was captured by sequencing in a study of Graves' ophthalmopathy and Graves' hyperthyroidism. This clonotype appeared once. RNA transcripts served as template for amplifying TCR beta CDR3 sequences. A first-round RT-PCR used HTBI primers, followed by a second-round multiplex PCR. TCRdb redid the calling of the multiplex PCR reads with MiXCR, one entry per CDR3 protein. Among about 500,000 distinct CDR3 sequences listed, 13% to 15% were seen once. Trimming took off 1 base at V and 2 bases at J, with 15 bases between the two ends. Germline V gene data show CDR1 as KGHSH and CDR2 as LQKENI. This CDR3 is built from 16 residues.

The sequenced sample was blood. V is TRBV18 and J is TRBJ2-7; D is perhaps TRBD1 or TRBD2 (5 bases each). This receptor was obtained from a woman under 40 with Graves' ophthalmopathy. This CDR3 is CASSPRAGRTTYEQYF. The CDR3 bases are TGTGCCAGCTCACCACGGGCGGGTAGGACAACCTACGAGCAGTACTTC.